This TCR beta chain was identified during a study of blood T cell repertoires in COVID-19. Study as a whole: Collection of acute and convalescent COVID-19 samples took place in the United States, Italy and Spain. PBMCs, B-cell-depleted T cells, or T cells provided the cDNA or gDNA that made up the material.

Per the study methods: Quantification of nucleated cells was approximated via reference gene primer amplification. This table comes from immunoSEQ multiplex PCR, and its TCRdb copy is limited to in-frame clones, with some not included. That table furnishes V, J and clone size, whereas the DNA furnished D and trimming. Seen here are some 65,000 clones, about 73% observed once, and the top ten hold about 30%. V was trimmed by 4 bases and J by 14 bases, leaving 21 bases between them. CDR3 length: 14 amino acids. From germline, CDR1 is MNHNY and CDR2 SVGAGI (reference sequence). The TCR originated in a woman aged 80 or over with acute or convalescent COVID-19. The gene calls are TRBV6-6 and TRBJ2-4; maybe TRBD2 (5 bases). Sequencing was performed on peripheral blood. CDR3: CASSSKEGSREEYF. The DNA for the CDR3 is TGTGCCAGCAGTTCAAAAGAGGGATCACGGGAAGAGTACTTC.